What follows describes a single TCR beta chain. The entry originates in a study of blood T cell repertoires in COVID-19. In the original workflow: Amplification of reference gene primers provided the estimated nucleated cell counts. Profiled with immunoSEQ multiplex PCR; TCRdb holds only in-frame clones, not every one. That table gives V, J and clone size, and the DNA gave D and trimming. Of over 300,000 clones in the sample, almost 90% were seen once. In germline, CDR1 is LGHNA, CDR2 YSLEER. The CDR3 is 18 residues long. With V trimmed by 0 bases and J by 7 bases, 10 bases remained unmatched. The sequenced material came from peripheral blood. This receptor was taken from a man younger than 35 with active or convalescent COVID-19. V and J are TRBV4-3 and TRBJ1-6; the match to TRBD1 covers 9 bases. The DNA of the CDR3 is TGCGCCAGCAGCCAAGATAGGCGACAGGGGGTGATGAATTCACCCCTCCACTTT. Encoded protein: CASSQDRRQGVMNSPLHF.